A selection of T cell receptor beta chains follows, all from one sample in a study of CD8+ T cells in alopecia areata. This table comes from immunoSEQ multiplex PCR, and its TCRdb copy is limited to in-frame clones, with some not included. The table lists about 110,000 clones, 84% of them singletons. The material sequenced was CD8+ T cells sorted from blood, taken at week 24, from a patient treated with tofacitinib. The receptors shown here come from a human donor with alopecia areata. Both conserved end residues are trimmed from each CDR3.

j_gene,v_gene,CDR3aa
TRBJ2-7,TRBV10-3,AIGQGDSSYEQY
TRBJ2-3,TRBV7-2,ASSLIGGAPDTQY
TRBJ2-5,TRBV6-1,ASSEVTGARSGTQY
TRBJ1-1,TRBV29-1,SFTRGTEAF
TRBJ1-5,TRBV19,ASSIGVQGGQPQH
TRBJ2-5,TRBV7-9,ASSPLQGQETQY
TRBJ2-2,TRBV6-5,ASRRNTGELF
TRBJ1-2,TRBV28,ASSQRRTGIGGYT
TRBJ2-1,TRBV29-1,SVELAGGRDEQF
TRBJ2-7,TRBV9,ASSATGGIHEQY
TRBJ2-5,TRBV6-5,ASSTGQMQETQY
TRBJ2-7,TRBV18,ASSPGQGDYEQY
TRBJ1-5,TRBV15,ATSRERGNRDSNQPQH
TRBJ1-5,TRBV23-1,ATTLKQPQH
TRBJ2-7,TRBV23-1,ASSRTGYSYEQY
TRBJ2-1,TRBV4-1,ASSATGRGEENEQF
TRBJ2-3,TRBV4-2,ASSQFEGGATDTQY
TRBJ2-1,TRBV5-4,ASSLVVLNEQF
TRBJ2-1,TRBV6-5,ASSHSQHNEQF
TRBJ2-5,TRBV4-1,ASSSRAPPSTQETQY
TRBJ2-2,TRBV28,ASSPLYAGVTGELF
TRBJ2-2,TRBV7-9,ASSNTGTGVTGELF
TRBJ1-2,TRBV30,AWSVLRTGDNYGYT
TRBJ2-7,TRBV10-3,AISEGTTGNEQY
TRBJ2-7,TRBV21-1,ASSKGRQGSYEQY
TRBJ2-1,TRBV4-1,ASSQGSREQF
TRBJ2-5,TRBV7-9,ASSPVWEKETQY
TRBJ2-7,TRBV5-4,ASSLGTDTYEQY
TRBJ2-6,TRBV6-1,ASSEIPFHYVGAHSGANVLT
TRBJ2-7,TRBV19,ASSVSSGGTYEQY
TRBJ2-7,TRBV2,ASSEGPI
TRBJ2-2,TRBV7-9,ASSLGGIRSGQTGELF
TRBJ2-1,TRBV29-1,SVPRGGANEQF
TRBJ1-1,TRBV9,ASSGGTPAEAF
TRBJ2-3,TRBV7-2,ASRRYSGGAKDTQY
TRBJ2-7,TRBV7-2,ASSRPGQSYEQY
TRBJ1-1,TRBV9,ASSVSGTGRTEAF
TRBJ1-5,TRBV23-1,ASSRQGNQPQH
TRBJ1-1,TRBV5-6,ASSLEGGFPDTEAF
TRBJ1-4,TRBV4-1,ASSQDDFTVNEKLF
TRBJ2-7,TRBV2,ASSQSLGWDEQY
TRBJ2-1,TRBV7-8,ASSLVPGNEQF
TRBJ2-1,TRBV6-6,ASSYGLAPNEQF
TRBJ2-5,TRBV29-1,SVATGTSKETQY